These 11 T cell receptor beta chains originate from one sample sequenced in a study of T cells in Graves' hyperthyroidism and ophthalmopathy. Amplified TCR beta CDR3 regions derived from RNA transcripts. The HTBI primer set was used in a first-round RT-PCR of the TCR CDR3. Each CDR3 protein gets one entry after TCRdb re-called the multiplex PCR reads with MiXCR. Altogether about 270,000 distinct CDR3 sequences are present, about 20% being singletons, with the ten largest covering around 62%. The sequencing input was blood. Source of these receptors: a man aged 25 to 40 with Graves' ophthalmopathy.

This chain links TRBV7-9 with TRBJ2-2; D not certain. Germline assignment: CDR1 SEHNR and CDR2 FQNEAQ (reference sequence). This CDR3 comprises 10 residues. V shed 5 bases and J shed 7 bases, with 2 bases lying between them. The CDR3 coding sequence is TGTGCCAGCAGCGTCGGGGAGCTGTTTTTT. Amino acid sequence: CASSVGELFF.

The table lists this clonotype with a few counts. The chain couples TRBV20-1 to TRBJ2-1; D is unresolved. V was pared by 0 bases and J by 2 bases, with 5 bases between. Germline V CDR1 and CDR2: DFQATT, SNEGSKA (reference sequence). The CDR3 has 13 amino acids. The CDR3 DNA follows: TGCAGTGCTAGAGACATACCCTACAATGAGCAGTTCTTC. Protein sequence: CSARDIPYNEQFF.

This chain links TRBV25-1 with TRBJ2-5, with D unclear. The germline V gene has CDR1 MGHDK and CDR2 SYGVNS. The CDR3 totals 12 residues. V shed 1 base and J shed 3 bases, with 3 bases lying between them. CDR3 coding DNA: TGTGCCAGCAGTGAATGGAAAGAGACCCAGTACTTC. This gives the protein CASSEWKETQYF.

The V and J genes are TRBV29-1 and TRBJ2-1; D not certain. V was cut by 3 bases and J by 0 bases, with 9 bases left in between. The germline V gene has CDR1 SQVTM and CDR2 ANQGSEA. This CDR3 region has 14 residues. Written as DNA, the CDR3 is TGCAGCGTTGATCCGGCATACTCCTACAATGAGCAGTTCTTC. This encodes CSVDPAYSYNEQFF.

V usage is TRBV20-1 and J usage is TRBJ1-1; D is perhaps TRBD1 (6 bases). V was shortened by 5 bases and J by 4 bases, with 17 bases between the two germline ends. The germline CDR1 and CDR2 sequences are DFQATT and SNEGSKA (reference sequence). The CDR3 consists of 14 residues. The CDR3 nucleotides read TGCAGTGCTCAAAGGGGGGGAGAGGGCACTGAAGCTTTCTTT. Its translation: CSAQRGGEGTEAFF.

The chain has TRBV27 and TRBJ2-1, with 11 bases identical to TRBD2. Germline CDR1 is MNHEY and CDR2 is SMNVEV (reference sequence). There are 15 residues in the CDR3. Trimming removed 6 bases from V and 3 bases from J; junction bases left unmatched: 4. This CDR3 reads CASRPGLAVYNEQFF. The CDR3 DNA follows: TGTGCCAGCAGACCGGGACTAGCGGTCTACAATGAGCAGTTCTTC.

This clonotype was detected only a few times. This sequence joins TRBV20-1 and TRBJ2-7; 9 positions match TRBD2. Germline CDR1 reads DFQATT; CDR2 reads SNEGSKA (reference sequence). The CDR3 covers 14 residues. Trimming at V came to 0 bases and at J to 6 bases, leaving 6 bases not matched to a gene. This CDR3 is CSAREWVAGVEQYF. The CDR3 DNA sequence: TGCAGTGCTAGAGAGTGGGTAGCGGGAGTCGAGCAGTACTTC.

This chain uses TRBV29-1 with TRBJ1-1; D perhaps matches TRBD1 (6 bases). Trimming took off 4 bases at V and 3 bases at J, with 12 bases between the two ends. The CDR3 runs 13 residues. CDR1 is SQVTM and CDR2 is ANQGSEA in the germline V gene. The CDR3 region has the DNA TGCAGCGTTGGCCGGGACACTTACACTGAAGCTTTCTTT. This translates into CSVGRDTYTEAFF.

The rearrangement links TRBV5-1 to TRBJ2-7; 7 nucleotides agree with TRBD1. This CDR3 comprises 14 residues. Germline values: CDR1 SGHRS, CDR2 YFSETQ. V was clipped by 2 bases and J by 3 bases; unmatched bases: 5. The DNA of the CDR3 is TGCGCCAGCAGCTTAGCAGGGGGAGTCTACGAGCAGTACTTC. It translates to CASSLAGGVYEQYF.

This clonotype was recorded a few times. CDR3 amino acids: CAWTGTVSGNTIYF. The CDR3 nucleotides read TGTGCCTGGACCGGGACAGTTTCTGGAAACACCATATATTTT. The chain is built from TRBV30 and TRBJ1-3; 7 nucleotides align to TRBD1. Trimming cost V 4 bases and J 1 base; bases outside gene matches: 4. This CDR3 is 14 amino acids long. Germline V gives CDR1 GTSNPN, CDR2 SVGIG (reference sequence).

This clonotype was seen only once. CDR3 sequence: CSASQREVNTEAFF. The CDR3 nucleotides read TGCAGTGCTTCCCAAAGGGAGGTGAACACTGAAGCTTTCTTT. The chain joins TRBV20-1 to TRBJ1-1; unclear D gene. V was cut by 5 bases and J by 0 bases, with 13 bases left in between. Germline assignment: CDR1 DFQATT and CDR2 SNEGSKA (reference sequence). This CDR3 spans 14 amino acids.